This T cell receptor beta chain was identified during a study of cytomegalovirus exposure and HLA in healthy donors. Findings of the study overall: Specificity of three CMV-associated chains for CMV antigens was verified in vitro. Both high specificity and high sensitivity reportedly marked the classifier's diagnosis of cytomegalovirus status. For most subjects, TCR beta sequences were reported to predict HLA-A and HLA-B alleles with accuracy.

This clone was counted once. Its specificity is unknown. A multiplex PCR was run with 60 Vbeta primers and 13 Jbeta primers. The protocol was immunoSEQ multiplex PCR, while the TCRdb copy is restricted to in-frame clones and leaves out a portion. The sample contains fewer than 200,000 clones, roughly four fifths of which appear only once. CDR3 length equals 12 residues. Germline CDR1 and CDR2: SGHNT and YYREEE (reference sequence). Trimming removed 4 bases at V and 5 bases at J, with 4 bases between. V gene TRBV5-4 combines with J gene TRBJ1-6; no definite D call. This receptor was obtained from a woman between 18 and 29 years old in good health and CMV-seronegative. The sample taken for sequencing was PBMCs. The CDR3 bases are TGTGCCAGCAGCAACAATAATTCACCCCTCCACTTT. Amino acid sequence: CASSNNNSPLHF.